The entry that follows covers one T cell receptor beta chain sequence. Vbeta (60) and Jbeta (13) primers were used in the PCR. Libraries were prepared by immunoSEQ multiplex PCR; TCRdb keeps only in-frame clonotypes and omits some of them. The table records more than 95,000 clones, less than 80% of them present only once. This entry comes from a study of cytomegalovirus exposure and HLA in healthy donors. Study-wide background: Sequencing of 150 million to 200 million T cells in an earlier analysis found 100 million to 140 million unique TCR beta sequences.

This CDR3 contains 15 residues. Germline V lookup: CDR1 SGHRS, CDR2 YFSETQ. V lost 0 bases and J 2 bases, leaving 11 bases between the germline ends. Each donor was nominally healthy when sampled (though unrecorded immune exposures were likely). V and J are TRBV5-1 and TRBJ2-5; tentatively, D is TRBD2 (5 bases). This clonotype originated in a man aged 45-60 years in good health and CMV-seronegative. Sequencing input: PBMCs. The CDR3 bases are TGCGCCAGCAGCTTGGAAACCAGCGGACAAGAGACCCAGTACTTC. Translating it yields CASSLETSGQETQYF.